This T cell receptor beta chain is from a study of OX40 agonist ivuxolimab in advanced cancers. In the study overall: Ivuxolimab, which patients received intravenously every 2 weeks, was dosed at 0.01 to 10 mg/kg.

CDR3 length: 15 residues. V shed 0 bases, J shed 7 bases, and the junction held 4 bases outside the gene matches. Germline loops: CDR1 MNHEY, CDR2 SVGAGI. Sequencing used immunoSEQ multiplex PCR; TCRdb keeps in-frame clones, though not all of them. In the table there are under 100,000 clones, around 92% of which are singletons. The investigators sampled blood at baseline, at cycle 4 day 1, and at cycle 7 day 1. This receptor was identified in an adult with an advanced solid tumor such as melanoma, head and neck, liver or kidney cancer. The sequences come from CD4+ or CD8+ T cells sorted from blood, collected in a trial of the OX40 agonist ivuxolimab. This chain links TRBV6-5 with TRBJ1-4, with 8 bases fitting TRBD1. CDR3 amino acids: CASSYSPDRVEKLFF. In DNA, the CDR3 is TGTGCCAGCAGTTACTCTCCGGACAGGGTTGAAAAACTGTTTTTT.